Below are 11 T cell receptor beta chains sequenced from a single sample in a study of blood T cell repertoires in COVID-19. The method was immunoSEQ multiplex PCR; TCRdb's version includes in-frame clones alone and lacks a portion of them. The data contain approximately 300,000 clones, just under 85% of them seen just once; the ten biggest clones take up about 4%. Specimen: peripheral blood. The receptors were sampled from a woman aged 45-60 years with active or convalescent COVID-19.

This sequence joins TRBV29-1 and TRBJ1-2; 7 bases line up with TRBD1. The CDR3 is 12 amino acids. The germline V gene encodes CDR1 SQVTM and CDR2 ANQGSEA. J lost 4 bases, V lost 6 bases, and 5 bases had no gene match. CDR3 protein: CSVVQGSYGYTF. The DNA of the CDR3 is TGCAGCGTGGTACAGGGGAGCTATGGCTACACCTTC.

The chain employs TRBV24-1 and TRBJ1-1; maybe TRBD1 (5 bases). The CDR3 sequence is 14 residues long. Between the trimmed V and J ends, which lost 5 bases and 0 bases, there was a span of 9 bases. Germline V gene data show CDR1 as KGHDR and CDR2 as SFDVKD. DNA for the CDR3: TGTGCCACCAGTGCTCAGGGTGTGAACACTGAAGCTTTCTTT. Translated: CATSAQGVNTEAFF.

V and J are TRBV28 and TRBJ2-1; TRBD2 is a possible D gene (7 bases). The CDR3 runs 15 residues. From germline, CDR1 is MDHEN and CDR2 SYDVKM. The germline V and J ends were trimmed by 3 bases and 9 bases, with 18 bases remaining between them. The CDR3 loop is CASSFLGGGRVEQFF. For the CDR3, the DNA is TGTGCCAGCAGTTTTCTAGGCGGGGGCAGGGTTGAGCAGTTCTTC.

The rearrangement uses TRBV19 and TRBJ1-2, with 8 bases aligning to TRBD1. V shed 5 bases and J 4 bases; nucleotides not matched to a gene: 6. This CDR3 has 14 residues. Germline V gene lookup returns CDR1 LNHDA and CDR2 SQIVND (reference sequence). CDR3 sequence (DNA): TGTGCCAGTAGTGATACAGGGGGACCCTATGGCTACACCTTC. Translated, it gives CASSDTGGPYGYTF. The variable domain in full, with the rest retrieved from reference TRBV19 and TRBJ1-2, is DGGITQSPKYLFRKEGQNVTLSCEQNLNHDAMYWYRQDPGQGLRLIYYSQIVNDFQKGDIAEGYSVSREKKESFPLTVTSAQKNPTAFYLCASSDTGGPYGYTFGSGTRLTVV.

This clone was picked up a small number of times. The genes are TRBV6-5 and TRBJ2-2, with TRBD2 identical over 9 bases. The CDR3 sequence is 15 residues long. Germline V gives CDR1 MNHEY, CDR2 SVGAGI. Unmatched junction bases numbered 6, after V lost 6 bases and J lost 4 bases. The CDR3 spells CASRALAGATGELFF. In DNA, the CDR3 is TGTGCCAGCAGGGCGTTAGCGGGAGCCACCGGGGAGCTGTTTTTT.

V usage is TRBV19 and J usage is TRBJ2-1; TRBD2 matches at 10 bases. CDR1 LNHDA and CDR2 SQIVND come from the germline V gene (reference sequence). The CDR3 is 17 amino acids. V dropped 6 bases and J dropped 7; count of bases not matched to a gene: 15. The CDR3 DNA reads TGTGCCAGTAGGGCGCTGGGAGCAGCGGGAGGGCGGAATGAGCAGTTCTTC. Translation: CASRALGAAGGRNEQFF.

The chain links TRBV29-1 to TRBJ2-7; TRBD1 agrees at 9 bases. The germline V gene encodes CDR1 SQVTM and CDR2 ANQGSEA. V lost 4 bases to trimming and J lost 6 bases; unmatched junction nucleotides: 10. The CDR3 runs to 14 residues. The DNA of the CDR3 is TGCAGCGTTGGGGACGGGACAGGGACGCGCGAGCAGTACTTC. Its translation is CSVGDGTGTREQYF.

The chain employs TRBV6-2 or TRBV6-3 and TRBJ2-7, with D perhaps matching TRBD2 (6 bases). Per the germline V gene, CDR1 is MNHEY and CDR2 is SVGEGT. This CDR3 contains 12 residues. Trimming cost V 6 bases and J 2 bases, with 8 bases left between them. The CDR3 DNA reads as TGTGCCAGCAGCGGGACTGCCTACGAGCAGTACTTC. Its translation is CASSGTAYEQYF.

The V and J genes are TRBV7-9 and TRBJ2-3; 12 nucleotides line up with TRBD2. Per the germline V gene, CDR1 is SEHNR and CDR2 is FQNEAQ (reference sequence). Trimming cost V 5 bases and J 9 bases; bases outside gene matches: 15. This CDR3 region has 17 residues. The CDR3 DNA reads TGTGCCAGCAGCCCCCGGACTAGCGGGGTACTTATGGGGACGCAGTATTTT. Amino acids: CASSPRTSGVLMGTQYF.

The sample holds a few counts of this clone. The chain employs TRBV7-8 and TRBJ2-2; TRBD2 matches 9 bases. V was clipped by 5 bases and J by 6 bases; unmatched bases: 7. The CDR3 is 15 residues long. In germline, CDR1 is SGHVS, CDR2 FQNEAQ. CDR3 loop: CASSLRIAGAGELFF. DNA of the CDR3: TGTGCCAGCAGCCTTCGTATAGCGGGAGCCGGGGAGCTGTTTTTT. The complete variable domain, with remaining parts taken from reference TRBV7-8 and TRBJ2-2, reads GAGVSQSPRYKVAKRGQDVALRCDPISGHVSLFWYQQALGQGPEFLTYFQNEAQLDKSGLPSDRFFAERPEGSVSTLKIQRTQQEDSAVYLCASSLRIAGAGELFFGEGSRLTVL.

The rearrangement joins TRBV6-5 to TRBJ1-5, with 7 bases that match TRBD1. Germline CDR1 reads MNHEY; CDR2 reads SVGAGI. Trimming removed 6 bases from V and 6 bases from J; junction bases left unmatched: 8. This CDR3 comprises 14 residues. The CDR3 DNA sequence: TGTGCCAGCAGACTTACAGGGGAATTTCAGCCCCAGCATTTT. The encoded protein is CASRLTGEFQPQHF.